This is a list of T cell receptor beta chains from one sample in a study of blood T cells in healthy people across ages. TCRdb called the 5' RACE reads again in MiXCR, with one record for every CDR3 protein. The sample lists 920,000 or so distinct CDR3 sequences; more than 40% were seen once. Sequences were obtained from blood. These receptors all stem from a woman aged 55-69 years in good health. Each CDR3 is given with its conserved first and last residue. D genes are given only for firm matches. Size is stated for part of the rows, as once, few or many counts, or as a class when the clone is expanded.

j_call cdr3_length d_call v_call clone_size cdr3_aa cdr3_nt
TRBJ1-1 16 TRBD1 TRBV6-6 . CASSYGAGTGNTKAFF TGTGCCAGCAGTTACGGGGCCGGGACAGGGAACACTAAAGCTTTCTTT
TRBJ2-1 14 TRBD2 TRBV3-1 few CASSRTSGAIEQFF TGTGCCAGCAGTCGCACTAGCGGGGCGATTGAGCAGTTCTTC
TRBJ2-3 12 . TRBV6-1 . CASSVYTDTQYF TGTGCCAGCAGTGTCTACACAGATACGCAGTATTTT
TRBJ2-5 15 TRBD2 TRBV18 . CASSRVAGGYETQYF TGTGCCAGCTCACGAGTAGCGGGAGGCTACGAGACCCAGTACTTC
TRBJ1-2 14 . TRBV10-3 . CAISRTASNYGYTF TGTGCCATCAGTCGGACAGCATCTAACTATGGCTACACCTTC
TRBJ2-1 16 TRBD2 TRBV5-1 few CASSLTSGRASSEQFF TGCGCCAGCAGCTTGACTAGCGGGAGGGCCTCTAGTGAGCAGTTCTTC
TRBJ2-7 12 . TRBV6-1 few CASSELGDEQYF TGTGCCAGCAGTGAACTTGGGGACGAGCAGTACTTC
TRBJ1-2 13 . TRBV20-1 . CSAVVPGAYGYTF TGCAGTGCCGTCGTACCAGGGGCCTATGGCTACACCTTC
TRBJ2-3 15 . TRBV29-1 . CSVEPGPLSTDTQYF TGCAGCGTTGAACCAGGACCACTAAGCACAGATACGCAGTATTTT
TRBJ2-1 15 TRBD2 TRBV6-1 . CASSLGTSPYNEQFF TGTGCCAGCAGCCTAGGGACTAGCCCTTACAATGAGCAGTTCTTC
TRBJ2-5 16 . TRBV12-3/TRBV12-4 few CASTQNRGASHNEQYF TGTGCCAGCACCCAGAACCGGGGGGCCTCCCACAATGAGCAGTACTTC
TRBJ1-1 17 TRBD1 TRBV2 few CASSEWQGARGNTEAFF TGTGCCAGCAGTGAATGGCAGGGGGCTCGAGGAAACACTGAAGCTTTCTTT
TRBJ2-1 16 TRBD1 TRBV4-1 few CASRPAGTASYNEQFF TGCGCCAGCCGCCCAGCCGGGACAGCTTCCTACAATGAGCAGTTCTTC
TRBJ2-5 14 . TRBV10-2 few CASSGSAGGETQYF TGCGCCAGCAGTGGGTCCGCCGGGGGTGAGACCCAGTACTTC
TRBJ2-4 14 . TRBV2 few CASSDPGDKNIQYF TGTGCCAGCAGTGACCCGGGGGACAAAAACATTCAGTACTTC
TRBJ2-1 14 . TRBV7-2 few CASSLGVGVAEQFF TGTGCCAGCAGCTTAGGGGTAGGGGTAGCCGAGCAGTTCTTC
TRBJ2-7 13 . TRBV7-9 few CASRNSVGNEQYF TGTGCCAGCAGAAATAGTGTGGGAAACGAGCAGTACTTC
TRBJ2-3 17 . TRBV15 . CATSTSHWRGLTDTQYF TGTGCCACCAGCACATCCCACTGGAGGGGTTTAACAGATACGCAGTATTTT
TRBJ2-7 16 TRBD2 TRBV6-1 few CASSTRTSGFSYEQYF TGTGCCAGCAGTACAAGGACTAGCGGATTCTCCTACGAGCAGTACTTC
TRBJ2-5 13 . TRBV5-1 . CASSLDWSWEQYF TGCGCCAGCAGCTTGGACTGGTCCTGGGAGCAGTACTTC
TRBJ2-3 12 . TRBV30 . CARTVGTDTQYF TGTGCGCGGACAGTTGGTACAGATACGCAGTATTTT
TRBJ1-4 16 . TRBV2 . CASSVPGGKGYEKLFF TGTGCCAGCAGTGTGCCAGGAGGGAAGGGTTACGAAAAACTGTTTTTT
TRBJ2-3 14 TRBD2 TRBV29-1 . CSELLAGVTDTQYF TGCAGCGAGCTACTAGCGGGAGTCACAGATACGCAGTATTTT
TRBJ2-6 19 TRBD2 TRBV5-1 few CASSPGTSGSRTGANVLTF TGCGCCAGCAGCCCCGGGACTAGCGGGAGTAGGACTGGGGCCAACGTCCTGACTTTC
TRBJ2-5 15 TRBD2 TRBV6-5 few CASRTSGSNYNEQYF TGTGCCAGCAGAACGAGCGGGAGCAATTACAATGAGCAGTACTTC
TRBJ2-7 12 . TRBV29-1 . CSVLEGPYEQYF TGCAGCGTTCTGGAGGGTCCCTACGAGCAGTACTTC
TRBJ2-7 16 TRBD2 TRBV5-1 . CASSKAVAGGFYEQYF TGCGCCAGCAGCAAGGCGGTAGCGGGAGGCTTTTACGAGCAGTACTTC
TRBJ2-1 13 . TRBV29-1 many CSVLETSYNEQFF TGCAGCGTTCTCGAGACTAGCTACAATGAGCAGTTCTTC
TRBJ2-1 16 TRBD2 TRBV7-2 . CASSPPGGRKHNEQFF TGTGCCAGCAGCCCGCCGGGAGGGCGGAAACACAATGAGCAGTTCTTC
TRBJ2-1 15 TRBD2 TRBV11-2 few CASSLGTGGMDEQFF TGTGCCAGCAGCTTGGGAACGGGAGGCATGGATGAGCAGTTCTTC
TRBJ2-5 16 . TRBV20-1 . CSASLPGVSRGETQYF TGCAGTGCTAGTCTTCCAGGGGTATCCCGTGGAGAGACCCAGTACTTC
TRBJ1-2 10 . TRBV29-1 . CSVSDYGYTF TGCAGCGTTAGTGATTATGGCTACACCTTC
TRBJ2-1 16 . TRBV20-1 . CSARDPAGLGNNEQFF TGCAGTGCTAGAGACCCCGCGGGACTGGGCAACAATGAGCAGTTCTTC
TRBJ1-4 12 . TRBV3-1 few CASRLGREKLFF TGTGCCAGCCGTTTAGGGCGTGAAAAACTGTTTTTT
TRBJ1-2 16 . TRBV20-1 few CSASGGQVVGNYGYTF TGCAGTGCTAGTGGGGGACAAGTCGTCGGTAACTATGGCTACACCTTC
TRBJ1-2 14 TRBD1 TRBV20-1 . CSAGIGGLNYGYTF TGCAGTGCAGGGATAGGGGGCCTCAACTATGGCTACACCTTC
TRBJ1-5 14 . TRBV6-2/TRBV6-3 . CASSQIQSNQPQHF TGTGCCAGCAGCCAGATACAGTCCAATCAGCCCCAGCATTTT
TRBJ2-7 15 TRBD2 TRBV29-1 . CSVDGVSGRPYEQYF TGCAGCGTTGATGGGGTTAGCGGGAGGCCCTACGAGCAGTACTTC
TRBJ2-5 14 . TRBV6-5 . CASSYGFRGETQYF TGTGCCAGCAGTTACGGCTTCAGGGGAGAGACCCAGTACTTC
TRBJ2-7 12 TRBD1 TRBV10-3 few CAIGDRAGEQYF TGTGCCATCGGGGACAGGGCAGGCGAGCAGTACTTC
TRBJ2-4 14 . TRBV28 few CASSPPRGLNIQYF TGTGCCAGCAGTCCCCCGCGGGGGCTGAACATTCAGTACTTC
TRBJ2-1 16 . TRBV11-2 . CASRHNRGTEHNEQFF TGTGCCAGCAGACATAATAGGGGGACGGAACACAATGAGCAGTTCTTC
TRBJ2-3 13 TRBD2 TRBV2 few CASSEGLEDTQYF TGTGCCAGCAGTGAGGGACTAGAAGATACGCAGTATTTT
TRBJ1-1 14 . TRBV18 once CASSIETGITEAFF TGTGCCAGCTCTATCGAAACAGGGATCACTGAAGCTTTCTTT
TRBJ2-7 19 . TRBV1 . CTSSFEGLAGSCQSYEQYF TGCACCAGCAGCTTTGAGGGCCTAGCGGGATCATGCCAATCCTACGAGCAGTACTTC
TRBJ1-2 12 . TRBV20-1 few CSAKGGARGYTF TGCAGTGCTAAGGGAGGGGCGCGCGGCTACACCTTC
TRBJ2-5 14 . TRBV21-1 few CASSNGGPRETQYF TGTGCCAGCAGCAATGGGGGGCCGAGGGAGACCCAGTACTTC
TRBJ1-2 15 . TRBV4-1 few CASSQETGLNYGYTF TGCGCCAGCAGCCAAGAGACAGGACTTAACTATGGCTACACCTTC
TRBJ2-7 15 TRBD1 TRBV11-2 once CASSLDAGGFDEQYF TGTGCCAGCAGCTTAGACGCAGGGGGCTTCGACGAGCAGTACTTC
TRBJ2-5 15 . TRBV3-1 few CASSQVITGEETQYF TGTGCCAGCAGCCAAGTTATTACAGGTGAAGAGACCCAGTACTTC
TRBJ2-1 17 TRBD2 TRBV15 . CATSRDLGGGPENEQFF TGTGCCACCAGCAGAGATCTGGGGGGAGGGCCGGAAAATGAGCAGTTCTTC
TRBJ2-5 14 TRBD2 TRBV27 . CASSSTGLAETQYF TGTGCCAGCAGTTCAACTGGACTAGCCGAGACCCAGTACTTC
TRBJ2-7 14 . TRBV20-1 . CSAILARSSYEQYF TGCAGTGCTATCCTAGCGAGATCCTCCTACGAGCAGTACTTC
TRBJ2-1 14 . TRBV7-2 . CATDRDGSYNEQFF TGTGCCACCGACCGGGACGGATCCTACAATGAGCAGTTCTTC
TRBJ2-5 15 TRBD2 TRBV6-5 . CASRLAGGTQETQYF TGTGCCAGCAGGCTAGCGGGAGGGACCCAAGAGACCCAGTACTTC
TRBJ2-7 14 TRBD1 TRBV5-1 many CASSLGQGHYEQYF TGCGCCAGCAGCTTGGGACAGGGGCACTACGAGCAGTACTTC